Listed below are T cell receptor beta chains from one sample, sequenced in a study of OX40 agonist ivuxolimab in advanced cancers. Using immunoSEQ multiplex PCR, the repertoire was profiled, and TCRdb retains in-frame clones only, with some absent. The sample has over 50,000 clones, roughly 83% seen once. Specimen: CD4+ or CD8+ T cells sorted from blood, collected in a trial of the OX40 agonist ivuxolimab. The receptors here all came from an adult with an advanced solid tumor such as melanoma, head and neck, liver or kidney cancer. The CDR3 runs from the conserved cysteine through the conserved F or W. Expanded clones get a size class; other rows say once, few or many, or leave the size out.

J gene | clone size | V gene | CDR3 protein
TRBJ2-7 | - | TRBV29-1 | CSVATGGGSYEQYF
TRBJ2-1 | - | TRBV11-3 | CASSKARQGAKVNEQFF
TRBJ2-5 | - | TRBV28 | CASSLWDLGQETQYF
TRBJ1-2 | - | TRBV28 | CASSLHTGNYGYTF
TRBJ2-7 | few | TRBV10-2 | CASMGVSYEQYF
TRBJ1-1 | - | TRBV5-1 | CASSRAGTGAMNTEAFF
TRBJ1-3 | - | TRBV4-2 | CASSQDPGYNSGNTIYF
TRBJ2-1 | few | TRBV7-7 | CASSLNAGYNEQFF
TRBJ2-1 | - | TRBV11-3 | CASRIASVGYNEQFF
TRBJ1-1 | many | TRBV23-1 | CAQLTGGDTEAFF
TRBJ1-4 | once | TRBV6-4 | CASSDGRYTTNEKLFF
TRBJ2-1 | - | TRBV6-6 | CASSYGRYNEQFF
TRBJ2-3 | - | TRBV11-3 | CASSQPRLAGYTDTQYF
TRBJ1-5 | - | TRBV11-2 | CASSSDSQPQHF
TRBJ1-1 | - | TRBV14 | CASSQATGVNTEAFF
- | - | TRBV4-3 | CASSQEVGGQGLEQYF
TRBJ1-5 | - | TRBV25-1 | CASSHAGNQPQHF
TRBJ2-1 | - | TRBV9 | CASSVASGAPYNEQFF
TRBJ1-3 | - | TRBV4-2 | CASSQGGVISGNTIYF
TRBJ2-3 | - | TRBV19 | CASSMDTSGIWMSAQYF
TRBJ2-3 | - | TRBV5-1 | CASSLGSSPRDTQYF
TRBJ1-1 | - | TRBV6-1 | CASTEGAANTEAFF
TRBJ2-5 | medium-sized | TRBV5-1 | CASSLSNRGQTQYF
TRBJ1-4 | - | TRBV6-5 | CASSYSGQGEKLFF
TRBJ2-1 | few | TRBV15 | CATSRVYNEQFF
TRBJ2-3 | - | TRBV11-3 | CASSLRETRLAHTDTQYF
TRBJ1-4 | few | TRBV19 | CASLDRGNEKLFF